The 25 T cell receptor beta chains reported below all come from one sample, sequenced in a study of cytomegalovirus exposure and HLA in healthy donors. Profiling relied on immunoSEQ multiplex PCR, and the TCRdb table lists in-frame clones only, not all of them. The sample carries some 210,000 clones, over 75% recorded once. The sample consisted of PBMCs. All receptors derive from a woman aged 18-30 years in good health and CMV-seropositive.

V usage is TRBV25-1 and J usage is TRBJ2-7; no clear D gene. V was shortened by 1 base and J by 6 bases, with 4 bases between the two germline ends. Germline CDR1 reads MGHDK; CDR2 reads SYGVNS. This CDR3 is 11 amino acids long. CDR3 sequence reads: CASSELLEQYF. The CDR3 coding sequence is TGTGCCAGCAGTGAATTACTCGAGCAGTACTTC.

This clone was counted once. The chain combines TRBV6-4 with TRBJ2-7, with TRBD1 identical over 10 bases. The V and J ends lost 3 bases and 3 bases, in that order; junction bases with no gene match: 2. The germline V gene has CDR1 MRHNA and CDR2 SNTAGT. This CDR3 has 14 amino acids. CDR3 nucleotide sequence: TGTGCCAGCAGTGAACGGACAGGGGGCTACGAGCAGTACTTC. It encodes CASSERTGGYEQYF.

V gene TRBV6-1 combines with J gene TRBJ2-7, with 13 bases matching TRBD2. Germline lookup yields CDR1 MNHNS and CDR2 SASEGT. This CDR3 contains 14 residues. The ends lost 10 bases at V and 2 bases at J; junction bases unmatched: 5. The chain's CDR3 is CATPGLAGTYEQYF. The CDR3 DNA is TGTGCCACCCCGGGACTAGCGGGAACCTACGAGCAGTACTTC.

The J gene is TRBJ2-2, the V gene TRBV7-9, with D maybe TRBD1 (5 bases). V lost 5 bases and J lost 4, with 14 bases in between. The CDR3 runs to 15 residues. Germline loops: CDR1 SEHNR, CDR2 FQNEAQ (reference sequence). The CDR3 nucleotides are TGTGCCAGCAGCGCGCAGGGCGTGAGCACCGGGGAGCTGTTTTTT. It specifies CASSAQGVSTGELFF.

The CDR3 sequence: CASSVGQPNSGANVLTF. CDR3 sequence (DNA): TGCGCCAGCAGCGTAGGACAGCCAAATTCTGGGGCCAACGTCCTGACTTTC. The J gene is TRBJ2-6, the V gene TRBV5-1, with D perhaps TRBD1 (6 bases). V was pared by 4 bases and J by 1 base, with 15 bases between. The CDR3 has 17 amino acids. Germline values: CDR1 SGHRS, CDR2 YFSETQ.

CDR3 DNA sequence: TGTGCCAGCAACAGACAGGGGGCGGGAGGGGCCAACGTCCTGACTTTC. It codes for CASNRQGAGGANVLTF. This rearrangement joins TRBV28 to TRBJ2-6, with TRBD1 identical over 10 bases. From germline, CDR1 is MDHEN and CDR2 SYDVKM. V gave up 7 bases and J gave up 4 bases; unmatched junction bases: 7. This CDR3 region has 16 residues.

A note on this clone: One end of the junction varies from germline; a read error may be responsible. The chain recombines TRBV10-3 with TRBJ2-5; 9 nucleotides line up with TRBD2. The CDR3 is made up of 15 amino acids. CDR1 and CDR2 from the germline V gene are ENHRY and SYGVKD. The chain's CDR3 is CAISDSREGQGTQYF. The CDR3 DNA sequence: TGTGCCATCAGTGACTCGCGGGAGGGCCAAGGGACCCAGTACTTC.

The table lists this clone with a few counts. The rearrangement links TRBV27 to TRBJ2-2; 11 nucleotides line up with TRBD2. There are 16 residues in the CDR3. Germline trimming cut 7 bases from V and 7 bases from J; bases unmatched to any gene: 11. Germline lookup yields CDR1 MNHEY and CDR2 SMNVEV (reference sequence). The CDR3 region is CASTQLAGGPLGELFF. CDR3 DNA: TGTGCCAGCACCCAATTAGCGGGAGGGCCCCTCGGGGAGCTGTTTTTT.

The gene calls are TRBV6-1 and TRBJ1-1; possible D gene TRBD1, 5 bases. The V end was cut by 6 bases, the J end by 7 bases, with 15 bases between. There are 13 residues in the CDR3. CDR1 is MNHNS, CDR2 SASEGT, per germline. CDR3 sequence reads: CASSRDLVGEAFF. For the CDR3, the DNA is TGTGCCAGCAGCCGGGACTTAGTGGGTGAAGCTTTCTTT.

This rearrangement joins TRBV5-1 to TRBJ2-7; tentative D call: TRBD2 (6 bases). Deletions cut 2 bases from V and 2 bases from J, with 14 bases between. From germline, CDR1 is SGHRS and CDR2 YFSETQ. The CDR3 sequence is 15 residues long. As DNA, the CDR3 is TGCGCCAGCAGCTTTTTGGGAGGAGAAACCTACGAGCAGTACTTC. It encodes CASSFLGGETYEQYF.

The rearrangement uses TRBV29-1 and TRBJ2-2; 7 nucleotides match TRBD1. The V and J ends lost 7 bases and 0 bases, in that order; junction bases with no gene match: 5. The CDR3 has 14 residues. Germline assignment: CDR1 SQVTM and CDR2 ANQGSEA. CDR3 nucleotide sequence: TGCAGCGCCTTGGACAGGACGAACACCGGGGAGCTGTTTTTT. This sequence encodes CSALDRTNTGELFF.

The chain employs TRBV11-1 and TRBJ2-7; possibly TRBD2 for D (5 bases). This CDR3 spans 13 amino acids. The germline gives CDR1 SGHAT, CDR2 FQDESV (reference sequence). Trimming stripped 1 base from V and 4 bases from J, with 8 bases between. In DNA, the CDR3 is TGTGCCAGCAGCTTAGTCGGGATGTACGAGCAGTACTTC. Protein: CASSLVGMYEQYF.

The chain is built from TRBV4-2 and TRBJ2-7; TRBD2 might be the D (6 bases). V shed 3 bases and J shed 6 bases, with 9 bases lying between them. The CDR3 consists of 12 residues. CDR1 is LGHNA, CDR2 YNFKEQ, per germline. In nucleotides, the CDR3 is TGTGCCAGCAGCCAGACCGGGGGCGAGCAGTACTTC. This translates into CASSQTGGEQYF.

This chain connects TRBV6-1 to TRBJ2-5, with D maybe TRBD2 (6 bases). CDR3 length: 14 amino acids. Trimming shortened V by 10 bases and J by 3 bases, and 18 bases separated the two germline ends. The germline gives CDR1 MNHNS, CDR2 SASEGT. The CDR3 sequence is CAIDWGGGEETQYF. The CDR3, as DNA: TGTGCCATTGACTGGGGAGGCGGAGAAGAGACCCAGTACTTC.

This clone was observed a few times. This rearrangement joins TRBV7-2 to TRBJ1-5; 7 bases line up with TRBD1. This CDR3 spans 14 amino acids. Per the germline V gene, CDR1 is SGHTA and CDR2 is FQGNSA. Losses at the gene ends were 5 bases for V and 1 base for J; bases not matched to a gene: 2. The DNA of the CDR3 is TGTGCCAGCAGCCTGGACAGGAGCAATCAGCCCCAGCATTTT. Protein: CASSLDRSNQPQHF.

This sequence joins TRBV6-1 and TRBJ2-7; possible D gene TRBD1, 6 bases. V lost 6 bases, J lost 4 bases, and 10 bases lay in between. Germline CDR1 MNHNS, CDR2 SASEGT. The CDR3 consists of 12 residues. The CDR3 nucleotides are TGTGCCAGCAGGCTAAGGGGGTACGAGCAGTACTTC. It yields the protein CASRLRGYEQYF.

The gene calls are TRBV7-2 and TRBJ2-7; a possible D gene is TRBD2 (5 bases). CDR1 and CDR2 (germline): SGHTA, FQGNSA. The CDR3 sequence is 17 residues long. The V gene lost 2 bases and the J gene lost 2 bases, with 19 bases spanning the gap. The CDR3 bases are TGTGCCAGCAGCTTAAGCGGCAGGAGAGGGCCCCCCTACGAGCAGTACTTC. Translated, it gives CASSLSGRRGPPYEQYF.

The rearrangement uses TRBV7-9 and TRBJ1-2; no firm D call. V dropped 3 bases and J dropped 4 bases, with 12 bases sitting between them. The germline V gene has CDR1 SEHNR and CDR2 FQNEAQ (reference sequence). The CDR3 is 14 amino acids. CDR3 DNA: TGTGCCAGCAGCTTGGGCAGCGGCGGCTATGGCTACACCTTC. Its protein is CASSLGSGGYGYTF. The whole variable domain, remainder taken from reference TRBV7-9 and TRBJ1-2, is DTGVSQNPRHKITKRGQNVTFRCDPISEHNRLYWYRQTLGQGPEFLTYFQNEAQLEKSRLLSDRFSAERPKGSFSTLEIQRTEQGDSAMYLCASSLGSGGYGYTFGSGTRLTVV.

This clone has a handful of counts. This chain uses TRBV5-1 with TRBJ1-5, with D possibly being TRBD1 (5 bases). Germline V gene sequence: CDR1 SGHRS, CDR2 YFSETQ. V lost 0 bases and J 7 bases, leaving 14 bases between the germline ends. CDR3 length: 15 residues. The CDR3 DNA is TGCGCCAGCAGCTTGGAAGGGGTGCGGGGACAGCCCCAGCATTTT. It yields the protein CASSLEGVRGQPQHF.

The chain uses TRBV25-1 and TRBJ2-1, with 10 positions matching TRBD2. Germline trimming cut 2 bases from V and 2 bases from J; bases unmatched to any gene: 3. The CDR3 sequence is 16 residues long. Germline CDR1 MGHDK, CDR2 SYGVNS. In nucleotides, the CDR3 is TGTGCCAGCAGTGAACTAGCGGGAGTCCCCTACAATGAGCAGTTCTTC. It specifies CASSELAGVPYNEQFF.

The chain has TRBV7-9 and TRBJ2-6; 10 bases fit TRBD1. The CDR3 runs to 17 residues. V lost 6 bases to trimming and J lost 5 bases; unmatched junction nucleotides: 10. Per germline, CDR1 SEHNR and CDR2 FQNEAQ (reference sequence). Here the CDR3 reads CASSWTGGWSRANVLTF. CDR3 bases: TGTGCCAGCAGTTGGACAGGGGGTTGGAGCAGGGCCAACGTCCTGACTTTC.

The rearrangement links TRBV4-2 to TRBJ2-2; TRBD2 is a possible D gene (6 bases). Trimming left V 0 bases short and J 6 bases short, with 14 bases between. The CDR3 covers 16 residues. Looked up from germline, CDR1 is LGHNA and CDR2 is YNFKEQ. This CDR3 is CASSQDTAGSPGELFF. CDR3 nucleotides: TGTGCCAGCAGCCAAGATACGGCGGGATCGCCCGGGGAGCTGTTTTTT.

This chain links TRBV28 with TRBJ2-1; D call uncertain. V was clipped by 6 bases and J by 6 bases, with 15 bases between them. The CDR3 is 14 residues long. Germline CDR1 MDHEN, CDR2 SYDVKM. Here the CDR3 DNA reads TGTGCCAGCAGCTCTTCGCTCGACTTCAATGAGCAGTTCTTC. Translated: CASSSSLDFNEQFF.

Only one count was recorded for this clone. The rearrangement links TRBV29-1 to TRBJ1-1, with 9 bases that match TRBD1. J was trimmed by 5 bases and V by 3 bases; bases with no gene match: 7. Germline CDR1 is SQVTM and CDR2 is ANQGSEA. The CDR3 has 14 residues. The CDR3 coding sequence is TGCAGCGTTGAGCGTCACAGGGGGCAAACTGAAGCTTTCTTT. Amino acids: CSVERHRGQTEAFF.

This clone was seen just once. The chain uses TRBV19 and TRBJ1-2; 7 positions agree with TRBD1. There are 14 residues in the CDR3. V trimming: 5 bases; J trimming: 8 bases; junction bases outside the gene matches: 11. Per the germline V gene, CDR1 is LNHDA and CDR2 is SQIVND (reference sequence). The CDR3 coding sequence is TGTGCCAGTAGTCCGACAGGGAGTCCAGGAGGCTACACCTTC. This translates into CASSPTGSPGGYTF.